Listed here are 29 T cell receptor beta chains from one sample, sequenced in a study of blood T cell repertoires in COVID-19. The protocol was immunoSEQ multiplex PCR, while the TCRdb copy is restricted to in-frame clones and leaves out a portion. The sample consists of approximately 300,000 clones, around 85% of them appearing once. Material: PBMCs or T cells enriched from blood (not recorded which). These receptors all stem from a woman younger than 45 who had been exposed to COVID-19.

This chain uses TRBV27 with TRBJ2-7; D perhaps matches TRBD1 (6 bases). Germline assignment: CDR1 MNHEY and CDR2 SMNVEV (reference sequence). V lost 2 bases and J 0 bases, leaving 8 bases between the germline ends. The CDR3 extends over 14 amino acids. CDR3 loop: CASSLQGSSYEQYF. The CDR3 DNA follows: TGTGCCAGCAGTTTACAGGGGAGCTCCTACGAGCAGTACTTC.

The gene calls are TRBV28 and TRBJ1-2; D may be TRBD1 (5 bases). The length of the CDR3 is 13 residues. V was clipped by 3 bases and J by 8 bases, with 13 bases between them. CDR1 is MDHEN and CDR2 is SYDVKM in the germline V gene. The CDR3 DNA follows: TGTGCCAGCAGTTTTGTCAGGGTAGGGGGCTACACCTTC. It encodes CASSFVRVGGYTF.

This CDR3 is CASRTGVNQPQHF. The CDR3 DNA is TGTGCCAGCAGAACAGGGGTAAATCAGCCCCAGCATTTT. This chain links TRBV12-3 or TRBV12-4 with TRBJ1-5, with TRBD1 matching 7 bases. Losses at the gene ends were 6 bases for V and 4 bases for J; bases not matched to a gene: 3. CDR3 length: 13 amino acids.

The J gene is TRBJ2-5, the V gene TRBV4-2; the match to TRBD2 covers 12 bases. Germline lookup yields CDR1 LGHNA and CDR2 YNFKEQ. This CDR3 spans 18 amino acids. Germline trimming cut 0 bases from V and 6 bases from J; bases unmatched to any gene: 11. The CDR3, as DNA: TGTGCCAGCAGCCAAGAATCCTCGCTAGCGGGAGGGTCACAGACCCAGTACTTC. Its translation: CASSQESSLAGGSQTQYF.

CDR3 sequence: CSVVSPSFLEETQYF. CDR3 nucleotide sequence: TGCAGCGTTGTTTCGCCCAGCTTTCTAGAGGAGACCCAGTACTTC. V and J are TRBV29-1 and TRBJ2-5; no firm D call. Looked up from germline, CDR1 is SQVTM and CDR2 is ANQGSEA. Trimming left V 4 bases short and J 5 bases short, with 20 bases between. There are 15 residues in the CDR3. Based on the CDR3 plus reference TRBV29-1 and TRBJ2-5, the full variable domain is SAVISQKPSRDICQRGTSLTIQCQVDSQVTMMFWYRQQPGQSLTLIATANQGSEATYESGFVIDKFPISRPNLTFSTLTVSNMSPEDSSIYLCSVVSPSFLEETQYFGPGTRLLVL.

With regard to this clone: The sample has other DNA sequences that encode this CDR3 too. The chain couples TRBV18 to TRBJ2-7; 9 bases map to TRBD1. V gave up 3 bases and J gave up 2 bases; unmatched junction bases: 2. The CDR3 covers 14 residues. CDR1 KGHSH and CDR2 LQKENI come from the germline V gene. CDR3: CASSPGTGPYEQYF. CDR3 in DNA: TGTGCCAGCTCACCCGGGACAGGGCCCTACGAGCAGTACTTC.

This rearrangement joins TRBV2 to TRBJ1-1; possible D gene TRBD1, 6 bases. The CDR3 spans 14 residues. Germline V gene data show CDR1 as SNHLY and CDR2 as FYNNEI. Trimming took 6 bases from V and 4 from J, leaving 15 bases between them. The DNA for the CDR3 is TGTGCCAGCAGCTCTAGACAGGTGGCCACTGAAGCTTTCTTT. It specifies CASSSRQVATEAFF.

The V and J genes are TRBV4-3 and TRBJ1-6, with D hard to call. There are 15 residues in the CDR3. V gave up 0 bases and J gave up 6 bases, with 9 bases separating them. Germline CDR1 is LGHNA and CDR2 is YSLEER. The CDR3 region has the DNA TGCGCCAGCAGCCAAGACGGCGGCGGTAATTCACCCCTCCACTTT. Translation gives CASSQDGGGNSPLHF.

This sequence joins TRBV7-2 and TRBJ2-3; 11 nucleotides line up with TRBD2. V was clipped by 3 bases and J by 2 bases; unmatched bases: 4. Per the germline V gene, CDR1 is SGHTA and CDR2 is FQGNSA. The CDR3 contains 16 residues. As DNA, the CDR3 is TGTGCCAGCAGCTTTAGCGGGGGGGCCCACACAGATACGCAGTATTTT. Its translation: CASSFSGGAHTDTQYF.

This chain connects TRBV24-1 to TRBJ2-3; D ambiguous. Looked up from germline, CDR1 is KGHDR and CDR2 is SFDVKD. The CDR3 extends over 15 amino acids. The V end was cut by 0 bases, the J end by 0 bases, with 6 bases between. The CDR3 nucleotides are TGTGCCACCAGTGATTTGCATAGAAGCACAGATACGCAGTATTTT. This sequence encodes CATSDLHRSTDTQYF.

The chain carries TRBV28 and TRBJ2-5; 9 bases are shared with TRBD2. Per the germline V gene, CDR1 is MDHEN and CDR2 is SYDVKM. V was clipped by 3 bases and J by 3 bases; unmatched bases: 14. This CDR3 spans 18 amino acids. CDR3 sequence (DNA): TGTGCCAGCAGTTTCCGGAGCGGGGGGCCGGATGGGAAAGAGACCCAGTACTTC. This codes for CASSFRSGGPDGKETQYF.

The chain joins TRBV28 to TRBJ2-1; the match to TRBD1 covers 8 bases. V gave up 3 bases and J gave up 12 bases; unmatched junction bases: 16. The germline V gene has CDR1 MDHEN and CDR2 SYDVKM. This CDR3 contains 16 residues. The CDR3 sequence is CASSFSSGQATIWQFF. The CDR3 nucleotides are TGTGCCAGCAGTTTCTCCTCGGGACAGGCTACAATTTGGCAGTTCTTC.

The J gene is TRBJ1-2, the V gene TRBV7-2; tentatively, D is TRBD1 (6 bases). CDR3 size: 18 residues. Germline loops: CDR1 SGHTA, CDR2 FQGNSA. Between the trimmed V and J ends, which lost 2 bases and 0 bases, there was a span of 19 bases. CDR3 sequence (DNA): TGTGCCAGCAGCTTACATCGAAGGGGGACGGTCGCTAACTATGGCTACACCTTC. This codes for CASSLHRRGTVANYGYTF.

As regards this clone: A much larger clone lies a single base off, so this may be a read error. V usage is TRBV28 and J usage is TRBJ1-5; a possible D gene is TRBD1 (6 bases). CDR1 is MDHEN, CDR2 SYDVKM, per germline. There are 13 residues in the CDR3. V was trimmed by 5 bases and J by 2 bases, leaving 7 bases between them. The CDR3 reads CASSHRGNQPQHF. CDR3 bases: TGTGCCAGCAGTCACAGGGGCAATCAGCCCCAGCATTTT.

The DNA for the CDR3 is TGTGCCAGTAGTACGACAGGGGTCGGCTACACCTTC. It codes for CASSTTGVGYTF. The chain joins TRBV19 to TRBJ1-2; 8 bases map to TRBD1. The germline gives CDR1 LNHDA, CDR2 SQIVND (reference sequence). The CDR3 spans 12 residues. Trimming at V came to 4 bases and at J to 8 bases, leaving 3 bases not matched to a gene.

The rearrangement links TRBV4-1 to TRBJ2-1; 11 bases map to TRBD2. V gave up 0 bases and J gave up 4 bases; unmatched junction bases: 8. In germline, CDR1 is MGHRA, CDR2 YSYEKL. CDR3 length: 18 residues. The CDR3 loop is CASSQDETSGTFYNEQFF. As DNA, the CDR3 is TGCGCCAGCAGCCAAGATGAGACTAGCGGGACCTTTTACAATGAGCAGTTCTTC.

Only a few counts were recorded for this clone. The V call is TRBV7-2, the J call TRBJ1-1; TRBD1 matches 7 bases. The CDR3 length is 13 residues. The ends lost 10 bases at V and 1 base at J; junction bases unmatched: 6. Germline V gene sequence: CDR1 SGHTA, CDR2 FQGNSA. The DNA of the CDR3 is TGTGCCATCTCGTACAGGGGGAACACTGAAGCTTTCTTT. Its protein product is CAISYRGNTEAFF.

The chain joins TRBV2 to TRBJ2-7; 8 bases fit TRBD1. This CDR3 has 14 residues. After removal of 5 bases from V and 5 bases from J, the junction contained 8 bases not matched to a gene. The germline gives CDR1 SNHLY, CDR2 FYNNEI. The CDR3: CASSPYRGTDEQYF. DNA for the CDR3: TGTGCCAGCAGTCCGTACAGGGGGACCGACGAGCAGTACTTC.

This chain connects TRBV28 to TRBJ2-7; 7 bases agree with TRBD1. CDR1 and CDR2 (germline): MDHEN, SYDVKM. The V and J ends lost 3 bases and 5 bases, in that order; junction bases with no gene match: 1. This CDR3 comprises 12 residues. The CDR3 is CASSFRGNEQYF. CDR3 coding DNA: TGTGCCAGCAGTTTCAGGGGGAACGAGCAGTACTTC.

In nucleotides, the CDR3 is TGTGCCAGCAGGCAGCAGGGTTCTAACTATGGCTACACCTTC. Amino acids: CASRQQGSNYGYTF. The gene calls are TRBV3-1 (or the pseudogene TRBV3-2) and TRBJ1-2, with D perhaps matching TRBD1 (5 bases). The CDR3 length is 14 residues. The V gene lost 6 bases and the J gene lost 0 bases, with 11 bases spanning the gap. Germline-derived CDR1 and CDR2 are LGHDT and YNNKEL (reference sequence).

The chain joins TRBV5-1 to TRBJ1-5; no clear D. The CDR3 is 15 residues long. The V gene lost 0 bases and the J gene lost 6 bases, with 13 bases spanning the gap. Germline CDR1 and CDR2: SGHRS and YFSETQ. CDR3 sequence reads: CASSLAGDSAQPQHF. The DNA of the CDR3 is TGCGCCAGCAGCTTGGCCGGGGATTCGGCTCAGCCCCAGCATTTT.

This chain links TRBV19 with TRBJ1-5; 8 bases agree with TRBD1. Germline CDR1 LNHDA, CDR2 SQIVND (reference sequence). There are 15 residues in the CDR3. With V trimmed by 4 bases and J by 0 bases, 2 bases remained unmatched. Written as DNA, the CDR3 is TGTGCCAGTAGTAGAGACAGGGGTAGCAATCAGCCCCAGCATTTT. Protein: CASSRDRGSNQPQHF.

This rearrangement joins TRBV6-2 or TRBV6-3 to TRBJ2-7; 8 bases map to TRBD1. V lost 2 bases to trimming and J lost 9 bases; unmatched junction nucleotides: 9. Germline CDR1 MNHEY, CDR2 SVGEGT. This CDR3 contains 14 residues. CDR3 sequence: CASSYPDRAQGQYF. CDR3 sequence (DNA): TGTGCCAGCAGTTACCCGGACAGGGCTCAGGGGCAGTACTTC.

V is TRBV10-3 and J is TRBJ2-3; possibly TRBD1 for D (6 bases). This CDR3 contains 16 residues. Germline-derived CDR1 and CDR2 are ENHRY and SYGVKD. Trimming removed 0 bases from V and 5 bases from J, with 15 bases in between. CDR3 bases: TGTGCCATCAGTGAGTCTACTCCAGGGGTAGGAGATACGCAGTATTTT. This translates into CAISESTPGVGDTQYF.

The V gene is TRBV6-5, the J gene TRBJ2-1, with 7 bases lining up with TRBD2. The CDR3 consists of 14 residues. The trim removed 5 bases at V and 8 bases at J, leaving 9 bases unmatched. Germline V CDR1 and CDR2: MNHEY, SVGAGI. The CDR3 sequence is CASSLSGLPDEQFF. CDR3 DNA sequence: TGTGCCAGCAGTCTTAGCGGGTTGCCGGATGAGCAGTTCTTC.

V usage is TRBV28 and J usage is TRBJ2-3; no firm D call. Deletions cut 2 bases from V and 3 bases from J, with 9 bases between. The CDR3 runs to 14 residues. Germline assignment: CDR1 MDHEN and CDR2 SYDVKM. In DNA, the CDR3 is TGTGCCAGCAGTTTAAGGCGGTGGACAGATACGCAGTATTTT. Translation: CASSLRRWTDTQYF.

The chain is built from TRBV13 and TRBJ2-5; a possible D gene is TRBD2 (5 bases). This CDR3 spans 14 amino acids. Germline-derived CDR1 and CDR2 are PRHDT and FYEKMQ (reference sequence). The germline V and J ends were trimmed by 6 bases and 4 bases, with 15 bases remaining between them. In DNA, the CDR3 is TGTGCCAGCAGTCTTACGGGGATCGGAGAGACCCAGTACTTC. Amino acid sequence: CASSLTGIGETQYF.

The gene calls are TRBV10-3 and TRBJ1-1, with no clear D. This CDR3 has 15 residues. The V end lost 1 base, the J end lost 1 base, and 10 bases lay between the germline ends. Germline V gene data show CDR1 as ENHRY and CDR2 as SYGVKD. CDR3 protein: CAISELGGGNTEAFF. In nucleotides, the CDR3 is TGTGCCATCAGTGAGTTAGGTGGCGGGAACACTGAAGCTTTCTTT.

The chain's CDR3 is CASSSQGRGAFF. The CDR3 nucleotides are TGTGCCAGCAGCTCCCAGGGCAGGGGAGCTTTCTTT. The V and J genes are TRBV7-2 and TRBJ1-1; possible D gene TRBD1, 6 bases. The CDR3 runs 12 residues. CDR1 SGHTA and CDR2 FQGNSA come from the germline V gene. Trimming took off 4 bases at V and 10 bases at J, with 13 bases between the two ends.